The 20 T cell receptor beta chains reported below all come from one sample, sequenced in a study of PD-1 blockade in classical Hodgkin lymphoma. The repertoire was sequenced with immunoSEQ multiplex PCR; TCRdb's copy has only in-frame clones and lacks some. This sample has tens of thousands of clones, with roughly 84% found just once. With no exception, relapse followed autologous stem cell transplantation in all patients, and brentuximab vedotin exposure varied. With magnetic negative selection, CD4+ T cells were purified from PBMCs that had been thawed. The input for sequencing was CD4+ T cells from blood, taken at baseline. The receptor source for this set is a human donor with classical Hodgkin lymphoma.

The J gene is TRBJ1-1, the V gene TRBV6-5; possibly TRBD1 for D (5 bases). CDR3 length equals 13 residues. Trimming left V 6 bases short and J 4 bases short, with 12 bases between. Germline V gene sequence: CDR1 MNHEY, CDR2 SVGAGI. The CDR3 DNA reads as TGTGCCAGCAGAATGCAGGGAAGCACTGAAGCTTTCTTT. Its translation: CASRMQGSTEAFF.

V gene TRBV9 combines with J gene TRBJ1-1; maybe TRBD1 (6 bases). Germline V gene data show CDR1 as SGDLS and CDR2 as YYNGEE. Trimming took 3 bases from V and 5 from J, leaving 20 bases between them. The length of the CDR3 is 16 residues. The CDR3 loop is CASSALLGHPRTEAFF. Written as DNA, the CDR3 is TGTGCCAGCAGCGCCCTACTGGGACACCCGAGGACTGAAGCTTTCTTT.

The chain combines TRBV18 with TRBJ1-1; 9 nucleotides align to TRBD1. The CDR3 contains 15 residues. After removal of 0 bases from V and 5 bases from J, the junction contained 4 bases not matched to a gene. Germline V lookup: CDR1 KGHSH, CDR2 LQKENI. CDR3 coding DNA: TGTGCCAGCTCACCACCTTTGACAGGGGGAACTGAAGCTTTCTTT. As protein: CASSPPLTGGTEAFF.

The rearrangement uses TRBV5-5 and TRBJ1-2; a possible D gene is TRBD1 (6 bases). The CDR3 contains 13 residues. Germline V gene lookup returns CDR1 SGHKS and CDR2 YYEKEE (reference sequence). Between the trimmed V and J ends, which lost 1 base and 4 bases, there was a span of 8 bases. As DNA, the CDR3 is TGTGCCAGCAGCTTGTCACAGGGCTATGGCTACACCTTC. It yields the protein CASSLSQGYGYTF.

The genes are TRBV30 and TRBJ1-4; 8 bases fit TRBD1. The germline gives CDR1 GTSNPN, CDR2 SVGIG (reference sequence). The trim removed 4 bases at V and 11 bases at J, leaving 3 bases unmatched. The CDR3 length is 11 residues. The CDR3 reads CAWNTGGKLFF. DNA for the CDR3: TGTGCCTGGAATACAGGGGGGAAACTGTTTTTT.

The chain links TRBV19 to TRBJ1-2, with D uncertain. Deletions cut 4 bases from V and 1 base from J, with 16 bases between. The CDR3 sequence is 16 residues long. CDR1 LNHDA and CDR2 SQIVND come from the germline V gene (reference sequence). CDR3 in amino acids: CASSRVNRADNYGYTF. CDR3 coding DNA: TGTGCCAGTAGTAGGGTCAACCGGGCGGATAACTATGGCTACACCTTC.

The rearrangement links TRBV28 to TRBJ1-6; perhaps TRBD1 as D (5 bases). V was shortened by 7 bases and J by 10 bases, with 20 bases between the two germline ends. The CDR3 spans 15 residues. Germline V gives CDR1 MDHEN, CDR2 SYDVKM. In DNA, the CDR3 is TGTGCCAGCAACAGATACGTGGGGCTAGGGTCACCCCTCCACTTT. Amino acid sequence: CASNRYVGLGSPLHF. Variable domain in full (rest from reference TRBV28 and TRBJ1-6): DVKVTQSSRYLVKRTGEKVFLECVQDMDHENMFWYRQDPGLGLRLIYFSYDVKMKEKGDIPEGYSVSREKKERFSLILESASTNQTSMYLCASNRYVGLGSPLHFGNGTRLTVT.

This sequence joins TRBV4-1 and TRBJ2-7; D assignment may be TRBD1 or TRBD2 (5 bases each). The CDR3 spans 15 residues. Germline V gene lookup returns CDR1 MGHRA and CDR2 YSYEKL. V was shortened by 4 bases and J by 6 bases, with 19 bases between the two germline ends. The CDR3 DNA is TGCGCCAGCAGCCTACTTCTAGAGGGGCGCGTCGAGCAGTACTTC. Its translation: CASSLLLEGRVEQYF.

CDR3 coding DNA: TGTGCCAGCAGCCACCAGACAGGGGGCGGGTACGAGCAGTACTTC. It yields the protein CASSHQTGGGYEQYF. The J gene is TRBJ2-7, the V gene TRBV5-5, with TRBD1 matching over 10 bases. V trimming: 4 bases; J trimming: 4 bases; junction bases outside the gene matches: 8. CDR1 is SGHKS, CDR2 YYEKEE, per germline (reference sequence). The CDR3 has 15 residues.

The chain has TRBV7-3 and TRBJ2-1; D unclear. The CDR3 length is 15 residues. Germline CDR1 and CDR2: SGHTA and FQGTGA. The ends were cut back, 1 base at V and 9 bases at J, with 16 bases in the middle. CDR3 bases: TGTGCCAGCAGCTTAATGAAGGCTAGTTTAGGTGAGCAGTTCTTC. Protein product: CASSLMKASLGEQFF.

The CDR3 DNA reads TGTGCCAGCAGTTATAAAGGGGGGAACATTCAGTACTTC. It specifies CASSYKGGNIQYF. This sequence joins TRBV6-5 and TRBJ2-4, with D possibly being TRBD1 or TRBD2 (6 bases each). Trimming took off 3 bases at V and 7 bases at J, with 10 bases between the two ends. This CDR3 is 13 amino acids long. Germline loops: CDR1 MNHEY, CDR2 SVGAGI.

This sequence joins TRBV30 and TRBJ2-3; D call uncertain. Trimming pared 3 bases from V and 2 bases from J, leaving 9 bases between. There are 13 residues in the CDR3. Germline V lookup: CDR1 GTSNPN, CDR2 SVGIG (reference sequence). CDR3 DNA sequence: TGTGCCTGGAGGGGTCCAGCCACAGATACGCAGTATTTT. Residues: CAWRGPATDTQYF. The full variable domain, its missing parts supplied by reference TRBV30 and TRBJ2-3, is SQTIHQWPATLVQPVGSPLSLECTVEGTSNPNLYWYRQAAGRGLQLLFYSVGIGQISSEVPQNLSASRPQDRQFILSSKKLLLSDSGFYLCAWRGPATDTQYFGPGTRLTVL.

The sample holds a few counts of this clone. The chain recombines TRBV5-5 with TRBJ1-2; no clear D gene. CDR1 and CDR2 from the germline V gene are SGHKS and YYEKEE (reference sequence). The V gene lost 6 bases and the J gene lost 4 bases, with 13 bases spanning the gap. This CDR3 has 13 amino acids. CDR3 in amino acids: CASKRHGPYGYTF. DNA of the CDR3: TGTGCCAGCAAGAGACACGGTCCCTATGGCTACACCTTC.

This chain joins TRBV5-1 and TRBJ1-1, with D possibly matching TRBD1 (6 bases). With 4 bases removed from V and 1 base from J, the gap between germline ends came to 23 bases. Looked up from germline, CDR1 is SGHRS and CDR2 is YFSETQ. The CDR3 is 18 amino acids. In DNA, the CDR3 is TGCGCCAGCAGCCCGCCGGGGGGCTCAGGGAGGGGGAACACTGAAGCTTTCTTT. Its protein is CASSPPGGSGRGNTEAFF.

This chain joins TRBV2 and TRBJ2-3; the D gene is possibly TRBD1 (6 bases). Looked up from germline, CDR1 is SNHLY and CDR2 is FYNNEI. The CDR3 totals 13 residues. V was trimmed by 7 bases and J by 3 bases, leaving 11 bases between them. The CDR3 nucleotides are TGTGCCAGCAATATACAGGGTACAGATACGCAGTATTTT. It translates to CASNIQGTDTQYF.

This rearrangement joins TRBV5-5 to TRBJ2-7, with a weak D call TRBD1 (6 bases). V dropped 0 bases and J dropped 2 bases, with 12 bases sitting between them. The CDR3 covers 15 residues. In germline, CDR1 is SGHKS, CDR2 YYEKEE (reference sequence). CDR3 DNA sequence: TGTGCCAGCAGCTTGGGACAGGACCCCGCCTACGAGCAGTACTTC. This gives the protein CASSLGQDPAYEQYF.

This clone has only a few counts. V gene TRBV7-2 combines with J gene TRBJ1-5, with unresolved D. The length of the CDR3 is 15 residues. V was clipped by 4 bases and J by 2 bases, with 12 bases between them. Germline CDR1 reads SGHTA; CDR2 reads FQGNSA. The CDR3 DNA sequence: TGTGCCAGCAGCTCGAGAGTGGGAGGCAATCAGCCCCAGCATTTT. Encoded protein: CASSSRVGGNQPQHF.

The chain has TRBV29-1 and TRBJ2-7; D call uncertain. The V end was cut by 5 bases, the J end by 1 base, with 12 bases between. Germline V gene data show CDR1 as SQVTM and CDR2 as ANQGSEA. The CDR3 contains 13 residues. In DNA form, the CDR3 reads TGCAGCGTTTGGTCACAGACTTCCTACGAGCAGTACTTC. Its translation: CSVWSQTSYEQYF.

The chain recombines TRBV18 with TRBJ2-5; D might be TRBD1 (6 bases). V dropped 1 base and J dropped 5 bases, with 17 bases sitting between them. The germline CDR1 and CDR2 sequences are KGHSH and LQKENI. This CDR3 region has 16 residues. CDR3 loop: CASSPLDSNLGETQYF. Written as DNA, the CDR3 is TGTGCCAGCTCACCACTGGACAGTAACCTTGGGGAGACCCAGTACTTC.

V and J are TRBV28 and TRBJ1-3; D may be TRBD1 (5 bases). The germline CDR1 and CDR2 sequences are MDHEN and SYDVKM. The V end lost 5 bases, the J end lost 7 bases, and 15 bases lay between the germline ends. This CDR3 has 14 residues. The CDR3: CASSAQGVRNTIYF. The CDR3 coding sequence is TGTGCCAGCAGTGCCCAGGGCGTTCGGAACACCATATATTTT.